The rows below give T cell receptor beta chains drawn from one sample of a study of blood T cell repertoires in COVID-19. The data were produced by immunoSEQ multiplex PCR, yet TCRdb's version contains in-frame clones alone and is incomplete. In the table there are over 250,000 clones, 80% to 90% of which are singletons. The source material was peripheral blood. These receptors originate from a woman in her 50s with acute or convalescent COVID-19. Each CDR3 is given with its conserved first and last residue. The D gene is left open where the match is weak. A row's size may be missing; if present it is once, few, many or a size class.

v_call	d_call	j_call	clone_size	cdr3_nt	cdr3_aa
TRBV28	TRBD1	TRBJ1-4	once	TGTGCCAGCAGCGCTAGGGGGCCCAATGAAAAACTGTTTTTT	CASSARGPNEKLFF
TRBV7-2	TRBD1	TRBJ2-3	-	TGTGCCAGCAGCTTAGCCCATGGACAGGCAGATACGCAGTATTTT	CASSLAHGQADTQYF
TRBV24-1	TRBD1	TRBJ2-3	-	TGTGCCACCAGTTGGACAGGGGGAGCAGATACGCAGTATTTT	CATSWTGGADTQYF
TRBV7-2	-	TRBJ2-7	-	TGTGCCAGCAGCTTAAAGGGGTCCTCCTACGAGCAGTACTTC	CASSLKGSSYEQYF
TRBV6-5	-	TRBJ2-1	-	TGTGCCAGCAGCCTCCTAAACAATGAGCAGTTCTTC	CASSLLNNEQFF
TRBV9	TRBD1	TRBJ2-1	once	TGTGCCAGCAGCGTAGGGACAGGGGTCGATGAGCAGTTCTTC	CASSVGTGVDEQFF
TRBV5-8	-	TRBJ2-4	-	TGTGCCAGCAGCTTGGTAAGACTAGGGAGTCTCAAAAACATTCAGTACTTC	CASSLVRLGSLKNIQYF
TRBV28	TRBD1	TRBJ2-1	once	TGTGCCAGCAGCCAATTTAACAGGGGCGGCAATGAGCAGTTCTTC	CASSQFNRGGNEQFF
TRBV24-1	-	TRBJ1-3	-	TGTGCCACCAGTTCTGGTTGGGAGGACACCATATATTTT	CATSSGWEDTIYF
TRBV9	TRBD2	TRBJ2-1	-	TGTGCCAGCAGCCCACTAGCGGAAGCGGGAGGCCTCAACCGCTACAATGAGCAGTTCTTC	CASSPLAEAGGLNRYNEQFF
TRBV3-1/TRBV3-2	TRBD1	TRBJ2-1	-	TGTGCCAGCAGCCAAACACAGGGGGCGAGGGAGCAGTTCTTC	CASSQTQGAREQFF
TRBV25-1	-	TRBJ1-4	-	TGTGCCAGCAGTCCTTCGGGACTTCGAAATGAAAAACTGTTTTTT	CASSPSGLRNEKLFF
TRBV21-1	-	TRBJ1-6	-	TGTGCCAGCAGCAAATATCGACTTTGGCCCGGAGGTTCGCGCTCACCCCTCCACTTT	CASSKYRLWPGGSRSPLHF
TRBV6-2/TRBV6-3	TRBD1	TRBJ1-5	-	TGTGCCAGCAGTTACGCCAGGGGGAATCAGCCCCAGCATTTT	CASSYARGNQPQHF
TRBV9	TRBD1	TRBJ1-1	-	TGTGCCAGCAGCGTAGGGACAGGGGGCATCCCTGAAGCTTTCTTT	CASSVGTGGIPEAFF
TRBV18	-	TRBJ2-7	-	TGTGCCAGCTCACCACCGATTACGGGACTCCTCTACGAGCAGTACTTC	CASSPPITGLLYEQYF
TRBV9	TRBD1	TRBJ1-3	-	TGTGCCAGCAGCGTTCTCCAGGGGGCTGGAAACACCATATATTTT	CASSVLQGAGNTIYF